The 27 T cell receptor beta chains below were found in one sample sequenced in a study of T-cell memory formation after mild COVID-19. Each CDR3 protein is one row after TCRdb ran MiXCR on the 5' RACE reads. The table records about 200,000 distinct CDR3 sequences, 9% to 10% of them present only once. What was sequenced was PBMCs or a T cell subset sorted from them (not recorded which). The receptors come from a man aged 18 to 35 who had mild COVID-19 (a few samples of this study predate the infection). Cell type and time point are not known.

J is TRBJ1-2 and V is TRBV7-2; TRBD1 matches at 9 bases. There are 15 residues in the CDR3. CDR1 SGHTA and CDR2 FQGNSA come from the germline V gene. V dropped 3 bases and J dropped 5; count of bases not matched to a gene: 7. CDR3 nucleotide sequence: TGTGCCAGCAGCTTGCAGGGACAGGGAGGATATGGCTACACCTTC. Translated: CASSLQGQGGYGYTF.

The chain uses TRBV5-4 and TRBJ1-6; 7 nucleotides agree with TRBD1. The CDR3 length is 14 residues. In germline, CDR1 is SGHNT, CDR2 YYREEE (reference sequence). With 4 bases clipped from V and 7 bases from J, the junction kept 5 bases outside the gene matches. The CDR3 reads CASSGQVRNSPLHF. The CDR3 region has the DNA TGTGCCAGCAGCGGACAGGTTCGCAATTCACCCCTCCACTTT.

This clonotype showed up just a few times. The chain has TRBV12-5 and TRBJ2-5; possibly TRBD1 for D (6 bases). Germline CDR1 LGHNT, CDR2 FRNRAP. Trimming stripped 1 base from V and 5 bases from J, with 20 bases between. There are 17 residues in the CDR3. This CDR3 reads CASGLGLIGGQEETQYF. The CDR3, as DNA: TGTGCTAGTGGTTTGGGTTTGATTGGGGGCCAAGAGGAGACCCAGTACTTC.

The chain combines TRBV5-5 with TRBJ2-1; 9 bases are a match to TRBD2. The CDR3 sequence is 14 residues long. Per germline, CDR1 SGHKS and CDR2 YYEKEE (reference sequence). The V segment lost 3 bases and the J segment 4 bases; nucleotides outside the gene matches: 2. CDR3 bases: TGTGCCAGCAGCTACACTAGCGGGTACAATGAGCAGTTCTTC. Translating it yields CASSYTSGYNEQFF.

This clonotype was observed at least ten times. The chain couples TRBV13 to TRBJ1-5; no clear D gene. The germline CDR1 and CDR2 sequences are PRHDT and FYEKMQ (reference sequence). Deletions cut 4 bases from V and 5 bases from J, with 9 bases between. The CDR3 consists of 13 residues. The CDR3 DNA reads TGTGCCAGCAGCTCCCGAGGGCATCAGCCCCAGCATTTT. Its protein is CASSSRGHQPQHF.

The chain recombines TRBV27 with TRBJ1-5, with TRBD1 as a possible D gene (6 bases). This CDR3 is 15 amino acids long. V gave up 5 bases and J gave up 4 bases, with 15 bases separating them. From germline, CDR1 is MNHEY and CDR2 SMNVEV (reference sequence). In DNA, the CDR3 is TGTGCCAGCAGTCCCACGGGGGGGCGTAATCAGCCCCAGCATTTT. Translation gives CASSPTGGRNQPQHF.

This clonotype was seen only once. CDR3 region: CASSVAGGSYNSPLHF. As DNA, the CDR3 is TGTGCCAGCAGCGTAGCTGGGGGGAGCTATAATTCACCCCTCCACTTT. The genes are TRBV9 and TRBJ1-6; D perhaps matches TRBD1 (5 bases). CDR1 SGDLS and CDR2 YYNGEE come from the germline V gene. V was trimmed by 0 bases and J by 3 bases, leaving 10 bases between them. The CDR3 is 16 residues long. Based on the CDR3 plus reference TRBV9 and TRBJ1-6, the full variable domain is DSGVTQTPKHLITATGQRVTLRCSPRSGDLSVYWYQQSLDQGLQFLIQYYNGEERAKGNILERFSAQQFPDLHSELNLSSLELGDSALYFCASSVAGGSYNSPLHFGNGTRLTVT.

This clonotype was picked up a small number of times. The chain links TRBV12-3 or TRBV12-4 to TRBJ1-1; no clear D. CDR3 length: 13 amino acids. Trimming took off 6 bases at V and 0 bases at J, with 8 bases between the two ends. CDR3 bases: TGTGCCAGCAGCACCCAAGTGAACACTGAAGCTTTCTTT. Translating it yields CASSTQVNTEAFF.

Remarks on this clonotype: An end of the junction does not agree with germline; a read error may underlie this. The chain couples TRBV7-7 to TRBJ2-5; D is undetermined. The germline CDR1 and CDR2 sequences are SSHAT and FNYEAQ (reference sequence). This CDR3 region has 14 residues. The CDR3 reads CASSPTIPEETQYF. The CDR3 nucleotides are TGTGCTAGCAGCCCGACGATCCCCGAAGAGACCCAGTACTTC.

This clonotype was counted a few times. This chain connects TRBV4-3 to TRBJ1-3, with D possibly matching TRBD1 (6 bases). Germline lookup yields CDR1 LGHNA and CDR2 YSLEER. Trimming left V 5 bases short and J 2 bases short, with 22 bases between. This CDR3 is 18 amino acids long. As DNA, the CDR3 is TGCGCCAGCAGCACCTATTCCGGGACATCAAGAGCTGGAAACACCATATATTTT. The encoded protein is CASSTYSGTSRAGNTIYF.

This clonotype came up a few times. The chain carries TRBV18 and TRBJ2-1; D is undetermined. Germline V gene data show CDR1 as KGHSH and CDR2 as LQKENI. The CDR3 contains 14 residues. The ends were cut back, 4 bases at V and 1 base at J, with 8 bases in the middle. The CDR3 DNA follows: TGTGCCAGCTCACTTAGCACTTCCTACAATGAGCAGTTCTTC. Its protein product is CASSLSTSYNEQFF.

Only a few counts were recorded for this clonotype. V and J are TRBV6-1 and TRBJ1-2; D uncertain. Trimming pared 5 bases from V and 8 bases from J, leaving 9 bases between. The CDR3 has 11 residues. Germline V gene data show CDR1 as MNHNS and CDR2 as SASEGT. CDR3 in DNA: TGTGCCAGCAGTTACAGTCTGGGCTACACCTTC. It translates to CASSYSLGYTF.

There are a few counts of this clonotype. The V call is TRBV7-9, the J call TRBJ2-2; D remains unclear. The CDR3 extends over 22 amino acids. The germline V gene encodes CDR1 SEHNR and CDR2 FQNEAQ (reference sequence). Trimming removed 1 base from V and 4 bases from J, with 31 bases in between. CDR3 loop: CASSLDPLGIGAQKRGTGELFF. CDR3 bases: TGTGCCAGCAGCTTAGACCCCCTTGGGATAGGAGCCCAGAAAAGAGGCACCGGGGAGCTGTTTTTT.

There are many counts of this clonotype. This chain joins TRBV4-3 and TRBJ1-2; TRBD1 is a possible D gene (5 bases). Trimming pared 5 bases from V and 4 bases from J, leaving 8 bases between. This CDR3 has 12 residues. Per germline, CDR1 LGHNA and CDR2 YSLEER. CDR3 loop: CASSSGAYGYTF. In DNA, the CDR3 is TGCGCCAGCAGCAGCGGGGCCTATGGCTACACCTTC.

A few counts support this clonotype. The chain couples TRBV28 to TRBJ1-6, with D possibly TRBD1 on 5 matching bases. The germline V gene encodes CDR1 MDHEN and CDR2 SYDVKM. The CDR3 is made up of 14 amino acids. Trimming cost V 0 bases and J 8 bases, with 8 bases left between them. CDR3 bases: TGTGCCAGCAGTTTATGGGGGGGTTATTCACCCCTCCACTTT. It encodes CASSLWGGYSPLHF.

The CDR3 region is CASSLAGKHEQYF. The DNA for the CDR3 is TGTGCCAGCAGCTTGGCAGGGAAACACGAGCAGTACTTC. The chain is built from TRBV5-6 and TRBJ2-7, with D possibly matching TRBD1 (5 bases). This CDR3 is 13 amino acids long. The ends were cut back, 0 bases at V and 5 bases at J, with 9 bases in the middle. Germline V gene lookup returns CDR1 SGHDT and CDR2 YYEEEE.

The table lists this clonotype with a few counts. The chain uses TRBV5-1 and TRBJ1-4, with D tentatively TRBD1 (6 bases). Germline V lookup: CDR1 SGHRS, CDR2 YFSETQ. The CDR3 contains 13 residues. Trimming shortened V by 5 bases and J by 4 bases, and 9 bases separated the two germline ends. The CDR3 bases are TGCGCCAGCAGAGAGGGGGTTAATGAAAAACTGTTTTTT. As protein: CASREGVNEKLFF.

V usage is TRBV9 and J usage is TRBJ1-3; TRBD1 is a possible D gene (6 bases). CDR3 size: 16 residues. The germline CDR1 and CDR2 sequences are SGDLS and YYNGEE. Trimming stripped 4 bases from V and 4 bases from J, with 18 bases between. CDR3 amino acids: CASSISTGKDGNTIYF. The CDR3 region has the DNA TGTGCCAGCAGCATCTCAACAGGGAAAGACGGAAACACCATATATTTT.

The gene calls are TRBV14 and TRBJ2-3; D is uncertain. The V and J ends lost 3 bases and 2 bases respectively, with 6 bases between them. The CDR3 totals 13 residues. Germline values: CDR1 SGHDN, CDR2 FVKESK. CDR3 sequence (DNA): TGTGCCAGCAGCCATATTGCCACAGATACGCAGTATTTT. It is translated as CASSHIATDTQYF.

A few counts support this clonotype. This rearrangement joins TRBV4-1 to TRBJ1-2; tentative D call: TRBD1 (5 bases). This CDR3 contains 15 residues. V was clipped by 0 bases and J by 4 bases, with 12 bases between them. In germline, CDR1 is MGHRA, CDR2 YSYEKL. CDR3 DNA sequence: TGCGCCAGCAGCCAAGATCACCGGGACGGCTATGGCTACACCTTC. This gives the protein CASSQDHRDGYGYTF.

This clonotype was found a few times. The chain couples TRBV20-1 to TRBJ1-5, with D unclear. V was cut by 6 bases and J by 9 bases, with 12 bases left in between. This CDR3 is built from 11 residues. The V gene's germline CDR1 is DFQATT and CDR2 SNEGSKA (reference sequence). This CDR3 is CSALGEGPQHF. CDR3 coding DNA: TGCAGTGCACTAGGAGAAGGGCCCCAGCATTTT.

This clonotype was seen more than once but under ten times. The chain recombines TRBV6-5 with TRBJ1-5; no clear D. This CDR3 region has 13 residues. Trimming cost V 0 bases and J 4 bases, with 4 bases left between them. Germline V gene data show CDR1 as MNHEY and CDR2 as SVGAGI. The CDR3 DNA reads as TGTGCCAGCAGTTACTCGCAGAATCAGCCCCAGCATTTT. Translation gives CASSYSQNQPQHF.

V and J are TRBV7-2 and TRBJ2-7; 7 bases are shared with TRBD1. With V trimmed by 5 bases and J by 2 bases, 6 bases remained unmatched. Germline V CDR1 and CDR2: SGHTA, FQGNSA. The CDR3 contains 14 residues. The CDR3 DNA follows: TGTGCCAGCAGCACCGGGACAGTCCCCTACGAGCAGTACTTC. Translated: CASSTGTVPYEQYF.

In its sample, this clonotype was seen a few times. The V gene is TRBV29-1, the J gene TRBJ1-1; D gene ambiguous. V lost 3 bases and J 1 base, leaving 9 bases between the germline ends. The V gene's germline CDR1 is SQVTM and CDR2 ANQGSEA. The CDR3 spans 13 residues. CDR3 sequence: CSVDSPENTEAFF. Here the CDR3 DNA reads TGCAGCGTTGACTCCCCTGAGAACACTGAAGCTTTCTTT.

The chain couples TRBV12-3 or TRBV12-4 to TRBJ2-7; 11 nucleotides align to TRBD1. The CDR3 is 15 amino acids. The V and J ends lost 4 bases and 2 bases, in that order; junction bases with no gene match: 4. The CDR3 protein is CASSSRGQGAYEQYF. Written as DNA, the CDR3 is TGTGCCAGCAGTTCCCGGGGACAGGGGGCCTACGAGCAGTACTTC.

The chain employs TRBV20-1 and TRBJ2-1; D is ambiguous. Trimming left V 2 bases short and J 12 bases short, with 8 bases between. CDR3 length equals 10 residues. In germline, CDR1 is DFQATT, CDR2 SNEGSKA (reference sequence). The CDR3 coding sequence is TGCAGTGCTAGATGGGGTCGGCAGTTCTTC. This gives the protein CSARWGRQFF.

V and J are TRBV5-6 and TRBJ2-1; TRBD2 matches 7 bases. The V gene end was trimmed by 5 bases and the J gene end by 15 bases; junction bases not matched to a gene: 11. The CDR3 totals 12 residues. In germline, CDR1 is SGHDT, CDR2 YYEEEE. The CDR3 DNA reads TGTGCCAGCAGTCCTTTCGGTGGCGGGAGGTTCTTC. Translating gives CASSPFGGGRFF.